This is a list of T cell receptor beta chains from one sample in a study of CD8 T cells in ankylosing spondylitis. TCRdb itself ran the 5' RACE reads through MiXCR, one entry per CDR3 protein. The table shows 39,000 or so distinct CDR3 sequences, with around 10% occurring only once. The specimen sequenced was blood, either unsorted or a sorted T cell fraction (not recorded which). These receptors were taken from a male donor with ankylosing spondylitis or in good health (not recorded which). Both conserved end residues are part of each CDR3. Fields, in order: V gene, D gene, clone size, J gene, CDR3 protein, CDR3 DNA. A D gene is named only where the DNA matches it firmly. Part of the rows lack a size; the others show once, few, many or a class for expanded clones.

TRBV7-3	.	.	TRBJ2-7	CASSLNGFYEQYF	TGTGCCAGCAGCTTAAACGGTTTCTACGAGCAGTACTTC
TRBV24-1	.	many	TRBJ2-1	CATSDRLAPLNEQFF	TGTGCCACCAGTGATAGGCTAGCCCCCCTCAATGAGCAGTTCTTC
TRBV12-3/TRBV12-4	TRBD2	many	TRBJ2-1	CASSFFVAGGNEQFF	TGTGCCAGCAGTTTCTTTGTAGCGGGAGGAAATGAGCAGTTCTTC
TRBV29-1	TRBD2	many	TRBJ2-3	CSVRKVGAGGTSYTQYF	TGCAGCGTTAGGAAGGTCGGGGCGGGAGGAACGTCGTATACGCAGTATTTT
TRBV2	TRBD1	few	TRBJ2-1	CASAYNRDRPNNEQFF	TGTGCCAGCGCGTACAATCGGGACAGACCGAACAATGAGCAGTTCTTC
TRBV20-1	.	many	TRBJ2-5	CSARDQAPTNYQETQYF	TGCAGTGCTAGAGATCAAGCCCCGACCAATTACCAAGAGACCCAGTACTTC
TRBV9	.	few	TRBJ2-1	CASSVGFGYRANEQFF	TGTGCCAGCAGCGTAGGATTTGGCTACCGGGCCAATGAGCAGTTCTTC
TRBV7-2	.	many	TRBJ2-1	CASSLVAGQGNEQFF	TGTGCCAGCAGCTTAGTGGCAGGGCAGGGCAATGAGCAGTTCTTC
TRBV5-6	.	many	TRBJ1-5	CASSALGGAGRNQPQHF	TGTGCCAGCAGCGCATTAGGGGGGGCTGGACGCAATCAGCCCCAGCATTTT
TRBV3-1	.	once	TRBJ1-2	CASSRSQGNYGYTF	TGTGCCAGCAGCCGTTCCCAGGGTAACTATGGCTACACCTTC
TRBV12-3/TRBV12-4	.	many	TRBJ2-2	CASNIGSGELFF	TGTGCCAGCAACATAGGATCCGGGGAGCTGTTTTTT
TRBV6-1	TRBD2	few	TRBJ2-1	CASSSPGTSGGVVIF	TGTGCCAGCAGTAGCCCCGGGACTAGCGGAGGGGTTGTGATCTTC
TRBV12-3/TRBV12-4	TRBD2	.	TRBJ2-1	CAFTHPTSGRAQSYNEQFF	TGTGCCTTCACCCACCCGACTAGCGGGAGGGCCCAATCCTACAATGAGCAGTTCTTC
TRBV5-8	.	many	TRBJ2-1	CASSFRQVGGQEQFF	TGTGCCAGCAGCTTCCGACAGGTTGGGGGCCAAGAGCAGTTCTTC
TRBV5-4	TRBD2	.	TRBJ2-3	CASSFSGSMLLQYF	TGTGCCAGCAGCTTTAGCGGGAGTATGTTATTGCAGTATTTT
TRBV18	TRBD1	many	TRBJ2-3	CASSPLDRGTDTQYF	TGTGCCAGCTCACCCTTGGACAGGGGCACAGATACGCAGTATTTT
TRBV20-1	TRBD2	many	TRBJ2-5	CSALGTRQETQYF	TGCAGTGCTCTAGGGACTAGGCAAGAGACCCAGTACTTC
TRBV4-2	.	many	TRBJ2-3	CASSQDPRGGDTQYF	TGTGCCAGCAGCCAAGATCCCCGAGGGGGAGATACGCAGTATTTT
TRBV9	TRBD2	many	TRBJ2-1	CASSVAQGSGRASYNEQFF	TGTGCCAGCAGCGTAGCCCAAGGTAGCGGGAGGGCCTCCTACAATGAGCAGTTCTTC
TRBV12-3/TRBV12-4	TRBD1	.	TRBJ2-2	CASSRRDRAHGELFF	TGTGCCAGCAGTAGAAGGGACAGGGCTCACGGGGAGCTGTTTTTT
TRBV20-1	TRBD2	many	TRBJ2-4	CSATRLAGVPQNIQYF	TGCAGTGCTACGAGACTAGCGGGAGTCCCCCAAAACATTCAGTACTTC
TRBV20-1	TRBD2	many	TRBJ2-3	CSPLGTSGSQRGPTDTQYF	TGCAGTCCACTGGGGACTAGCGGGAGTCAACGGGGTCCCACAGATACGCAGTATTTT
TRBV15	.	many	TRBJ2-5	CATSRAGESEETQYF	TGTGCCACCAGCAGAGCAGGGGAAAGTGAAGAGACCCAGTACTTC
TRBV20-1	.	many	TRBJ2-1	CSVLPRGKGNEQFF	TGCAGTGTCCTCCCCCGGGGCAAAGGCAATGAGCAGTTCTTC
TRBV7-2	.	few	TRBJ2-5	CASSLPTSRKETQYF	TGTGCCAGCAGCCTCCCGACTAGTAGAAAAGAGACCCAGTACTTC
TRBV6-1	TRBD2	many	TRBJ2-1	CATWLSGSSYNEQFF	TGTGCCACCTGGCTTAGCGGGAGCTCCTACAATGAGCAGTTCTTC
TRBV27	.	many	TRBJ2-1	CASLGPAWNEQFF	TGTGCCAGCTTGGGACCGGCTTGGAATGAGCAGTTCTTC
TRBV28	.	once	TRBJ2-7	CASKRDAGLYEQYF	TGTGCCAGCAAACGGGACGCGGGGCTTTACGAGCAGTACTTC
TRBV5-1	.	many	TRBJ1-5	CASSVGGSGQPQHF	TGCGCCAGCAGCGTTGGGGGTTCGGGTCAGCCCCAGCATTTT
TRBV7-9	.	many	TRBJ2-5	CASSLQYREMTETQYF	TGTGCCAGCAGCTTACAATACAGGGAAATGACGGAGACCCAGTACTTC
TRBV5-1	TRBD2	many	TRBJ2-7	CASSLEAGRSSYEQYF	TGCGCCAGCAGCTTGGAAGCGGGGAGAAGCTCCTACGAGCAGTACTTC
TRBV29-1	TRBD1	few	TRBJ2-7	CSDSGTDPYEQYF	TGCAGCGACTCCGGGACAGACCCCTACGAGCAGTACTTC
TRBV28	.	few	TRBJ2-7	CASSLSPMGEQYF	TGTGCCAGCAGTTTATCCCCGATGGGTGAGCAGTACTTC
TRBV5-1	TRBD1	few	TRBJ2-7	CASSQGQGASDEQYF	TGCGCCAGCAGCCAGGGACAGGGGGCGAGCGACGAGCAGTACTTC
TRBV25-1	.	many	TRBJ2-7	CASSEWQKQYF	TGTGCCAGCAGTGAATGGCAGAAGCAGTACTTC
TRBV7-2	TRBD2	many	TRBJ2-1	CASSSRTSGIGNEQFF	TGTGCCAGCAGCTCTAGGACTAGCGGGATAGGGAATGAGCAGTTCTTC
TRBV6-1	.	many	TRBJ1-2	CASRSSGELNYGYTF	TGTGCCAGCAGGTCATCCGGGGAGCTCAACTATGGCTACACCTTC
TRBV4-2	TRBD1	few	TRBJ2-7	CASSQDLGAGGYEQYF	TGTGCCAGCAGCCAAGATCTGGGTGCAGGGGGATACGAGCAGTACTTC
TRBV11-2	.	many	TRBJ2-1	CASAEGISYNEQFF	TGTGCCAGCGCAGAGGGAATCTCCTACAATGAGCAGTTCTTC
TRBV6-1	.	.	TRBJ2-7	CATIGASRHPYEQYF	TGTGCCACCATAGGGGCTAGCCGACATCCCTACGAGCAGTACTTC